The T cell receptor (beta chain) under discussion was sequenced for a study of graft-versus-host responses after intestinal transplantation (dated by TCRdb to the early 2020s). Study-wide context: The transplants that recipients received were multivisceral, liver-intestinal, or isolated intestinal. Every recipient was given anti-thymocyte globulin induction, then maintenance tacrolimus and steroids for 2 to 3 years. After intestinal transplantation, graft-versus-host and host-versus-graft alloreactive T cell clones were followed in the graft, circulation and bone marrow using bulk TCR-beta CDR3 sequencing. To identify alloreactive clones, pre-transplant mixed lymphocyte reaction products were sequenced and then compared with unstimulated pre-transplant donor and recipient T cells. The cohort enrolled 20 to 30 intestinal transplant recipients including one retransplant, and 3 patients lacking pretransplant specimens were excluded. A peak of at least 4% donor T cells among recipient peripheral blood mononuclear cells was the definition used for donor T cell macrochimerism. Samples from a few later patients were sequenced in-house on an Illumina MiSeq with MiXCR processing rather than by the commercial service. Points the paper makes about the study in general: In the allografts of patients with donor T cell macrochimerism, GvH to HvG T cell clonal ratios were high. GvH clones turned up in recipient bone marrow, with some appearing earlier in ileal mucosa or blood, a pattern consistent with an intestinal mucosal origin. The conclusions were limited by the relatively low number and heterogeneity of the intestinal transplant patients. Early after transplant, peak levels of circulating GvH clones were associated with declines in HvG clones.

Details on this clone: Its antigen is currently not known. Per-nucleotide qualities are absent, and no much larger clonotype sits a single base away.

Receptors were amplified or captured by the immunoSEQ multiplex PCR assay. For most patients, genomic DNA was isolated using the Qiagen DNeasy Blood and Tissue Kit and was shipped frozen to Adaptive Biotechnologies for TCR sequencing. For most patients, genomic DNA was subjected to high-throughput TCR-beta CDR3 sequencing by Adaptive Biotechnologies. As for how the authors treated the data: Adaptive's ImmunoSEQ software supplied the TCR sequencing data for under 20 patients, while MiXCR and VDJtools were used to process a few other patients. To correct CD4 versus CD8 sorting errors, sequences present in both subsets at a frequency ratio below 5:1 were removed. Because the origin of CDR3 nucleotide sequences shared between donor and recipient could not be assigned, those sequences were removed. To count as alloreactive, a clone needed at least 2-fold expansion over unstimulated cells and a minimum CFSE-low frequency of 0.002% (template counts) or 0.001% (read counts). Mappable clones were those detected in sequenced pre-transplant spleen, lymph node, or MLR CFSE-low populations of the donor or recipient. The cumulative frequency of alloreactive clones was calculated as a percentage of all sequences, weighted by copy number. TCRdb limited this immuneACCESS table to in-frame rearrangements with V and J called. A share of clones is missing; checked studies link under half to unresolved V genes, and the rest is unexplained. V and J calls and clone size follow that table, whereas D and trimming were derived from the DNA. The sample data list under 150,000 clones, and 90% of these were observed just once. About 0.18% of the sample comes from the top ten.

The time point label, as the study defines it: cells obtained before transplantation from donor or recipient. CD3+CD4+ and CD3+CD8+ populations were FACS-sorted from unstimulated pre-transplant donor and recipient cells taken from spleen or lymph nodes. This TCR was recovered from a human donor who received an intestinal transplant. This sample comprised unstimulated CD4+ T cells sorted from spleen or lymph node cells, obtained before intestinal transplant.

The CDR3 region has the sequence CASSPPTSEISYNEQFF. The sequenced DNA: TGTGCCAGCTCACCACCGACCAGCGAAATTTCCTACAATGAGCAGTTCTTC. Recombination connected TRBV18 to TRBJ2-1; the D segment cannot be called with confidence. Counted from cysteine to phenylalanine, this CDR3 has 17 amino acids. Just the 51-base CDR3 DNA is kept, in frame starting at base 1. Cut back by 0 bases and 1 base, the V and J ends lie 13 bases apart. Per the germline V gene, KGHSH is the CDR1 and LQKENI is the CDR2.